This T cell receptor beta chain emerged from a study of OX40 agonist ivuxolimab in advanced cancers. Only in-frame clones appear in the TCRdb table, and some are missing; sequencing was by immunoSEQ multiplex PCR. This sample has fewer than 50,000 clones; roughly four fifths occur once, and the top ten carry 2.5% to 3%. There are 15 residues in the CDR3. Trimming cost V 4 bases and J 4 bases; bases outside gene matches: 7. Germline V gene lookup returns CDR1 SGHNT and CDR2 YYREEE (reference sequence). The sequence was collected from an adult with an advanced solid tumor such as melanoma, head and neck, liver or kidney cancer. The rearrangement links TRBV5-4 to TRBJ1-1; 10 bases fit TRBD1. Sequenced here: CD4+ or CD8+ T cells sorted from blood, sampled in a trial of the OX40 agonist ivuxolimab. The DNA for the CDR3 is TGTGCCAGCAGCCCTCCCCGGGACAGGGGCACTGAAGCTTTCTTT. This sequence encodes CASSPPRDRGTEAFF. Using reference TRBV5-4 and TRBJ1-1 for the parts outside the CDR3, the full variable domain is ETGVTQSPTHLIKTRGQQVTLRCSSQSGHNTVSWYQQALGQGPQFIFQYYREEENGRGNFPPRFSGLQFPNYSSELNVNALELDDSALYLCASSPPRDRGTEAFFGQGTRLTVV.